This T cell receptor (beta chain) was identified in a study of cytomegalovirus exposure and HLA in healthy donors. Use of 60 Vbeta and 13 Jbeta primers characterized the PCR. Assay: immunoSEQ multiplex PCR; the TCRdb copy retains only in-frame clones and omits some. The table has roughly 170,000 clones, 80% to 90% seen once. From germline, CDR1 is MNHNY and CDR2 SVGAGI (reference sequence). Trimming shortened V by 5 bases and J by 8 bases, and 9 bases separated the two germline ends. The CDR3 totals 11 residues. Donors had nominal health at sampling but likely had unrecorded immune exposures. This clonotype was obtained from a girl aged 5-17 years in good health and CMV-seropositive. The chain couples TRBV6-6 to TRBJ1-2; D remains ambiguous. Sequencing input: PBMCs. The CDR3: CASSIAEGYTF. The CDR3 region has the DNA TGTGCCAGCAGTATCGCGGAGGGCTACACCTTC.